The clone carrying this T cell receptor (beta chain) was picked up many times. Its target is unknown. The cDNA was generated by 5'RACE with 10-nucleotide random UMIs. TCRdb re-analysed the 5' RACE reads in MiXCR, keeping a single row per CDR3 protein. This table holds about 20,000 distinct CDR3 sequences, about 2.6% found once. This specimen belongs to a study of neurological immune-mediated disorders. General observations from the study: None of the CDR3 amino acid sequences found in expanded clones was shared across subjects. This suggests that the TCR-beta repertoires were private in all groups. Levels of TCR clonal expansion peaked in HTLV-1-associated myelopathy and reached their lowest in multiple sclerosis, under those of healthy controls.

Trimming cost V 0 bases and J 5 bases, with 14 bases left between them. The CDR3 length is 15 residues. The germline CDR1 and CDR2 sequences are SGHDT and YYEEEE. The gene calls are TRBV5-6 and TRBJ2-5; no reliable D call. The specimen was PBMCs. The receptor was derived from a woman between 18 and 29 years old with multiple sclerosis. The CDR3 DNA sequence: TGTGCCAGCAGCTTGGTAGGATTAGCCGGCGAGACCCAGTACTTC. It codes for CASSLVGLAGETQYF.